This entry lists 21 T cell receptor beta chains sequenced from one sample in a study of blood T cell repertoires in COVID-19 (dated by TCRdb to between 2020 and 2021). Library preparation used the immunoSEQ multiplex PCR assay. The clones in this table, taken by TCRdb from immuneACCESS, are in-frame only. Not every clone is retained; where verified, under half of the shortfall comes from an unresolved V gene, and the cause of the rest is unknown. This sample has about 79,000 clones in its table, and 85% to 90% of those were observed once. The ten biggest clones cover 11% to 15% of the sample. The sample was peripheral blood. The receptor set was obtained from a man between 65 and 85 years old with active or convalescent COVID-19.

The CDR3 nucleotides read TGTGCCAGCAGCTTAGGCCGCGGGACTAGCAGACAAGAGACCCAGTACTTC. It specifies CASSLGRGTSRQETQYF. The rearrangement links TRBV7-2 to TRBJ2-5; TRBD2 aligns across 9 bases. The V and J ends lost 1 base and 2 bases, in that order; junction bases with no gene match: 8. CDR1 and CDR2 (germline): SGHTA, FQGNSA. The CDR3 totals 17 residues. The whole variable domain, remainder taken from reference TRBV7-2 and TRBJ2-5, is GAGVSQSPSNKVTEKGKDVELRCDPISGHTALYWYRQSLGQGLEFLIYFQGNSAPDKSGLPSDRFSAERTGGSVSTLTIQRTQQEDSAVYLCASSLGRGTSRQETQYFGPGTRLLVL.

This sequence joins TRBV5-1 and TRBJ1-6, with TRBD1 identical over 9 bases. This CDR3 has 15 amino acids. Germline CDR1 and CDR2: SGHRS and YFSETQ. The junction had 4 bases not matched to a gene; V was cut back by 0 bases and J by 9 bases. CDR3 loop: CASSLGTGGFSPLHF. The CDR3 DNA follows: TGCGCCAGCAGCTTGGGCACAGGGGGCTTTTCACCCCTCCACTTT.

In this sample, this clone turned up once. J is TRBJ2-7 and V is TRBV20-1; 10 bases are a match to TRBD1. Germline assignment: CDR1 DFQATT and CDR2 SNEGSKA (reference sequence). The CDR3 covers 15 residues. The V segment lost 3 bases and the J segment 3 bases; nucleotides outside the gene matches: 8. CDR3 in amino acids: CSASHSWDRGYEQYF. In DNA, the CDR3 is TGCAGTGCTAGTCATTCTTGGGACAGGGGCTACGAGCAGTACTTC.

This clone was recorded only once. This chain joins TRBV2 and TRBJ2-1; 10 nucleotides line up with TRBD2. The CDR3 is 15 amino acids. Trimming removed 1 base from V and 8 bases from J; junction bases left unmatched: 5. Germline V gives CDR1 SNHLY, CDR2 FYNNEI. CDR3 bases: TGTGCCAGCAGTGAAGATTCTAGCGGGAGATATGAGCAGTTCTTC. Encoded protein: CASSEDSSGRYEQFF.

This sequence joins TRBV6-6 and TRBJ1-2; 7 positions agree with TRBD1. Trimming took 5 bases from V and 0 from J; bases not matched to a gene: 6. Germline V gene data show CDR1 as MNHNY and CDR2 as SVGAGI (reference sequence). The length of the CDR3 is 15 residues. The CDR3 is CASSTGTASNYGYTF. CDR3 coding DNA: TGTGCCAGCAGTACCGGGACAGCTTCTAACTATGGCTACACCTTC.

The chain combines TRBV11-3 with TRBJ1-1; TRBD1 aligns across 12 bases. V was clipped by 1 base and J by 3 bases; unmatched bases: 6. The CDR3 length is 17 residues. Germline V gene sequence: CDR1 SGHNT, CDR2 YENEEA. Written as DNA, the CDR3 is TGTGCCAGCAGCTTAGGGGACAGGGGGCACGAAGACACTGAAGCTTTCTTT. It yields the protein CASSLGDRGHEDTEAFF. Supplemented by reference TRBV11-3 and TRBJ1-1, the full variable domain reads EAGVVQSPRYKIIEKKQPVAFWCNPISGHNTLYWYLQNLGQGPELLIRYENEEAVDDSQLPKDRFSAERLKGVDSTLKIQPAELGDSAVYLCASSLGDRGHEDTEAFFGQGTRLTVV.

This clone was seen just once. A junction boundary mismatches the germline segment, possibly from a read error. The V and J genes are TRBV7-2 and TRBJ1-5, with D hard to call. This CDR3 comprises 14 residues. The germline V gene encodes CDR1 SGHTA and CDR2 FQGNSA. CDR3 nucleotide sequence: TGTGCCAGCAGGTTAGCGGAGGGCAATCAGCCCCAGCATTTT. This codes for CASRLAEGNQPQHF.

The chain recombines TRBV21-1 with TRBJ2-5; the D segment call TRBD1 is taken from the table without a DNA check. TRBV21-1 is recorded as a pseudogene. This CDR3 is 16 amino acids long. The CDR3 is CASSNGKARGQETQYF. In nucleotides, the CDR3 is TGTGCCAGCAGCAATGGGAAAGCGAGGGGGCAAGAGACCCAGTACTTC.

The chain is built from TRBV5-1 and TRBJ1-2, with a tentative D call TRBD1 (6 bases). The CDR3 length is 16 residues. The V and J ends lost 0 bases and 0 bases respectively, with 12 bases between them. CDR1 and CDR2 (germline): SGHRS, YFSETQ. The DNA of the CDR3 is TGCGCCAGCAGCTTGGGGAACAGGGCCGCTAACTATGGCTACACCTTC. This translates into CASSLGNRAANYGYTF.

J is TRBJ1-1 and V is TRBV7-3, with TRBD1 identical over 9 bases. The CDR3 has 13 residues. V was pared by 3 bases and J by 8 bases, with 4 bases of the junction left unmatched. Germline loops: CDR1 SGHTA, CDR2 FQGTGA. The CDR3 nucleotides are TGTGCCAGCAGCTTGACAGGGGGTTTCGAAGCTTTCTTT. Its protein product is CASSLTGGFEAFF.

V usage is TRBV10-3 and J usage is TRBJ2-3; TRBD2 matches 11 bases. Germline-derived CDR1 and CDR2 are ENHRY and SYGVKD. The J segment lost 2 bases and the V segment lost 5 bases, leaving 15 bases of the junction unmatched. The CDR3 has 19 amino acids. The CDR3: CAISWVRATSGSLTDTQYF. As DNA, the CDR3 is TGTGCCATCAGTTGGGTGAGGGCTACTAGCGGGAGCCTCACAGATACGCAGTATTTT.

The chain uses TRBV7-2 and TRBJ2-4, with 7 bases lining up with TRBD1. CDR3 length: 12 residues. The junction had 1 base not matched to a gene; V was cut back by 5 bases and J by 6 bases. Germline CDR1 SGHTA, CDR2 FQGNSA. CDR3 amino acids: CASSRDRNIQYF. The CDR3 nucleotides read TGTGCCAGCAGCCGGGACAGAAACATTCAGTACTTC. The full variable domain, in which reference TRBV7-2 and TRBJ2-4 provide the parts outside the CDR3, is GAGVSQSPSNKVTEKGKDVELRCDPISGHTALYWYRQSLGQGLEFLIYFQGNSAPDKSGLPSDRFSAERTGGSVSTLTIQRTQQEDSAVYLCASSRDRNIQYFGAGTRLSVL.

The V call is TRBV2, the J call TRBJ2-1; 8 bases align to TRBD2. CDR1 is SNHLY and CDR2 is FYNNEI in the germline V gene. The CDR3 consists of 16 residues. After removal of 4 bases from V and 1 base from J, the junction contained 6 bases not matched to a gene. CDR3 sequence: CASSGATSGSYNEQFF. For the CDR3, the DNA is TGTGCCAGCAGTGGAGCCACTAGCGGTTCCTACAATGAGCAGTTCTTC. Complete variable domain (other parts from reference TRBV2 and TRBJ2-1): EPEVTQTPSHQVTQMGQEVILRCVPISNHLYFYWYRQILGQKVEFLVSFYNNEISEKSEIFDDQFSVERPDGSNFTLKIRSTKLEDSAMYFCASSGATSGSYNEQFFGPGTRLTVL.

This clone turned up a few times. The sample contains more than one DNA sequence encoding this CDR3. The chain employs TRBV4-1 and TRBJ2-7; no clear D. There are 13 residues in the CDR3. Trimming shortened V by 3 bases and J by 0 bases, and 6 bases separated the two germline ends. CDR1 is MGHRA, CDR2 YSYEKL, per germline. CDR3 sequence reads: CASSQGSSYEQYF. The CDR3 DNA is TGCGCCAGCAGCCAGGGCAGCTCCTACGAGCAGTACTTC.

The V gene is TRBV6-5, the J gene TRBJ1-2; D is undetermined. Trimming shortened V by 6 bases and J by 2 bases, and 13 bases separated the two germline ends. In germline, CDR1 is MNHEY, CDR2 SVGAGI. The CDR3 contains 14 residues. The CDR3 reads CASSYNTVNYGYTF. The CDR3 coding sequence is TGTGCCAGCAGCTACAACACAGTAAACTATGGCTACACCTTC.

This chain uses TRBV5-1 with TRBJ2-2, with 9 bases fitting TRBD2. After removal of 4 bases from V and 7 bases from J, the junction contained 11 bases not matched to a gene. This CDR3 is built from 16 residues. Germline CDR1 and CDR2: SGHRS and YFSETQ. The CDR3, as DNA: TGCGCCAGCAGCCCTCTACTAGCGGGCGGCATCGGGGAGCTGTTTTTT. Its protein product is CASSPLLAGGIGELFF. The whole variable domain, filled in from reference TRBV5-1 and TRBJ2-2, reads KAGVTQTPRYLIKTRGQQVTLSCSPISGHRSVSWYQQTPGQGLQFLFEYFSETQRNKGNFPGRFSGRQFSNSRSEMNVSTLELGDSALYLCASSPLLAGGIGELFFGEGSRLTVL.

V and J are TRBV5-4 and TRBJ1-4; unclear D gene. Looked up from germline, CDR1 is SGHNT and CDR2 is YYREEE (reference sequence). The V end lost 4 bases, the J end lost 8 bases, and 9 bases lay between the germline ends. This CDR3 is built from 12 residues. In nucleotides, the CDR3 is TGTGCCAGCAGCCCTAACAGAGAAAAACTGTTTTTT. Its translation: CASSPNREKLFF.

V usage is TRBV5-5 and J usage is TRBJ1-5; tentative D call: TRBD1 (5 bases). The germline V and J ends were trimmed by 3 bases and 3 bases, with 10 bases remaining between them. Per germline, CDR1 SGHKS and CDR2 YYEKEE (reference sequence). The CDR3 runs 14 residues. The chain's CDR3 is CASSSDILNQPQHF. CDR3 nucleotide sequence: TGTGCCAGCAGCTCGGACATACTCAATCAGCCCCAGCATTTT.

With regard to this clone: Other DNA sequences within the sample encode an identical CDR3. The J gene is TRBJ2-6, the V gene TRBV7-3; TRBD1 might be the D (5 bases). Trimming pared 7 bases from V and 4 bases from J, leaving 11 bases between. Germline V CDR1 and CDR2: SGHTA, FQGTGA. The CDR3 totals 14 residues. The CDR3 sequence: CASKRGGGANVLTF. DNA of the CDR3: TGTGCCAGCAAAAGGGGTGGCGGGGCCAACGTCCTGACTTTC. Looking up the rest from reference TRBV7-3 and TRBJ2-6 gives the full variable domain: GAGVSQTPSNKVTEKGKYVELRCDPISGHTALYWYRQSLGQGPEFLIYFQGTGAADDSGLPNDRFFAVRPEGSVSTLKIQRTERGDSAVYLCASKRGGGANVLTFGAGSRLTVL.

V usage is TRBV15 and J usage is TRBJ2-2; D is perhaps TRBD2 (6 bases). With 2 bases removed from V and 4 bases from J, the gap between germline ends came to 11 bases. Per the germline V gene, CDR1 is LNHNV and CDR2 is YYDKDF (reference sequence). The length of the CDR3 is 15 residues. CDR3 sequence (DNA): TGTGCCACCAGCAGACGCGGGACCCTCACCGGGGAGCTGTTTTTT. Its protein product is CATSRRGTLTGELFF.

V is TRBV9 and J is TRBJ2-1; 10 nucleotides align to TRBD2. The trim removed 1 base at V and 7 bases at J, leaving 5 bases unmatched. Germline lookup yields CDR1 SGDLS and CDR2 YYNGEE. This CDR3 region has 15 residues. CDR3 sequence reads: CASSVFGSGRNEQFF. In nucleotides, the CDR3 is TGTGCCAGCAGCGTATTCGGTAGCGGGAGGAATGAGCAGTTCTTC.